The clone carrying this T cell receptor (beta chain) showed up many times. Its antigen is unknown. The data stem from a study of CD8+CD57+ T cells in acquired aplastic anemia. Study details: Recorded DNA amounts for sorted CD4+ and CD8+ cells had an average of approximately 3 ug. Study observations and caveats: Levels of CD8+ Simpson's diversity were not significantly distinct in patients versus controls. Comparison of patients with controls identified roughly 27 shared CD8+ CDR3 sequences.

Looked up from germline, CDR1 is LNHDA and CDR2 is SQIVND (reference sequence). The length of the CDR3 is 14 residues. Losses at the gene ends were 5 bases for V and 3 bases for J; bases not matched to a gene: 7. The TCR beta profiling, which covered VDJ combination and CDR3 sequence, was carried out using genomic DNA as the template. MiXCR was run by TCRdb on the reads, yielding one entry per CDR3 protein. The table has some 190,000 distinct CDR3 sequences, 35% to 50% seen once. The specimen was sorted CD4+, CD8+, or CD8+CD57+ T cells (not recorded which) from PBMCs. The receptor was isolated from a human donor in good health. The V gene is TRBV19, the J gene TRBJ2-7; 7 nucleotides match TRBD1. CDR3 in DNA: TGTGCCAGTAGTTTACGACAGGGAAACTACGAGCAGTACTTC. It codes for CASSLRQGNYEQYF.